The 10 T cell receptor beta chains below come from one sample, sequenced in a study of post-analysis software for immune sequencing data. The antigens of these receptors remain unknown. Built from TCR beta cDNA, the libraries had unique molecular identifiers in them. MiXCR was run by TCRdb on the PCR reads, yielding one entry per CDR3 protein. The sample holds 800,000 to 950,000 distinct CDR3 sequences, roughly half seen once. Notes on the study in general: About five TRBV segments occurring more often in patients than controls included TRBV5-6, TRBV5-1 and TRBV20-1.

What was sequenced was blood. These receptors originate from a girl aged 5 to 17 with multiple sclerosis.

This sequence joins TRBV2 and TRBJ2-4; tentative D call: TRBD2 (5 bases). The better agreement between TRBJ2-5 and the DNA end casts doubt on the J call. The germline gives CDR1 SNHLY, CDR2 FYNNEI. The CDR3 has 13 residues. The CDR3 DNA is TGTGCCAGCAGTGAGTCTAGCTCCGGGACCCAGTACTTC. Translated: CASSESSSGTQYF.

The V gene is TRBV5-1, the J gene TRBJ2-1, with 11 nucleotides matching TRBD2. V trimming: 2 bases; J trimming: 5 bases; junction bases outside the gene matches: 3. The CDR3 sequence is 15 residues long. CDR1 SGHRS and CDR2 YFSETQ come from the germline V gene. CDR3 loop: CASSFIAGGHNEQFF. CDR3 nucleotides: TGCGCCAGCAGCTTTATAGCGGGAGGGCACAATGAGCAGTTCTTC. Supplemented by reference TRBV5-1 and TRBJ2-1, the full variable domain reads KAGVTQTPRYLIKTRGQQVTLSCSPISGHRSVSWYQQTPGQGLQFLFEYFSETQRNKGNFPGRFSGRQFSNSRSEMNVSTLELGDSALYLCASSFIAGGHNEQFFGPGTRLTVL.

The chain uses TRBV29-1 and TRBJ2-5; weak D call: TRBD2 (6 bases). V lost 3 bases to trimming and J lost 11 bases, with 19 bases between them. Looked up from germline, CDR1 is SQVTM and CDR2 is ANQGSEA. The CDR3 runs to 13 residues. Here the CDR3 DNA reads TGCAGCGTTGACTGGGGGAGGTACAATGAGCAGTACTTC. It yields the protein CSVDWGRYNEQYF.

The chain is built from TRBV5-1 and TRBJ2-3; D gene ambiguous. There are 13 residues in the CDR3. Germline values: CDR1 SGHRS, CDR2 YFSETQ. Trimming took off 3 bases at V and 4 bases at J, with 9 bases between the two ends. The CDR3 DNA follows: TGCGCCAGCAGCTCCCAGACTGCAGATACGCAGTATTTT. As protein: CASSSQTADTQYF.

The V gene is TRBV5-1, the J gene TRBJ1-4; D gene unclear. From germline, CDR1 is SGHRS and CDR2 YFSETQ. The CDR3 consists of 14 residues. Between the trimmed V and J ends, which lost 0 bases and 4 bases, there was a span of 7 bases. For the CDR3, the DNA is TGCGCCAGCAGCTTGGTCGGGTTTAATGAAAAACTGTTTTTT. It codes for CASSLVGFNEKLFF.

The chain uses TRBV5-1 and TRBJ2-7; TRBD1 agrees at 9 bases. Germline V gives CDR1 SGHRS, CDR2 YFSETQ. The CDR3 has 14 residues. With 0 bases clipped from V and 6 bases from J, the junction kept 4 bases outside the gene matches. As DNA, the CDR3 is TGCGCCAGCAGCTTGGACAGGGGGCGCCTCGAGCAGTACTTC. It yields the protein CASSLDRGRLEQYF.

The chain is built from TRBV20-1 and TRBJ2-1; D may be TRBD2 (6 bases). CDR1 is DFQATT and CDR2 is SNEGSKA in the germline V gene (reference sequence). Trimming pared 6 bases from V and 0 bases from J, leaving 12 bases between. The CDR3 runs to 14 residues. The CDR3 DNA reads TGCAGTGCCGCGCGGCGGGACTCCTACAATGAGCAGTTCTTC. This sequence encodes CSAARRDSYNEQFF.

The DNA for the CDR3 is TGTGCCAGCAGCCAAGAATGGGGCGGGATCTCCTACGAGCAGTACTTC. Amino acids: CASSQEWGGISYEQYF. The genes are TRBV3-1 and TRBJ2-4, with D possibly being TRBD2 (6 bases). The tail of the sequence fits TRBJ2-7 better, so the J call may be wrong. This CDR3 region has 16 residues. The germline CDR1 and CDR2 sequences are LGHDT and YNNKEL (reference sequence).

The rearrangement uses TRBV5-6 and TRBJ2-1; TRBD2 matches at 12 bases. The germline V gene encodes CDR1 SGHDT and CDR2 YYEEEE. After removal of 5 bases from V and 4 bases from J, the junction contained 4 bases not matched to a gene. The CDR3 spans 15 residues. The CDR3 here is CASRDGTSGYNEQFF. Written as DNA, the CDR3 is TGTGCCAGCAGGGACGGGACTAGCGGGTACAATGAGCAGTTCTTC. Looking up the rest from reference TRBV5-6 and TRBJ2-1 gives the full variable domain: DAGVTQSPTHLIKTRGQQVTLRCSPKSGHDTVSWYQQALGQGPQFIFQYYEEEERQRGNFPDRFSGHQFPNYSSELNVNALLLGDSALYLCASRDGTSGYNEQFFGPGTRLTVL.

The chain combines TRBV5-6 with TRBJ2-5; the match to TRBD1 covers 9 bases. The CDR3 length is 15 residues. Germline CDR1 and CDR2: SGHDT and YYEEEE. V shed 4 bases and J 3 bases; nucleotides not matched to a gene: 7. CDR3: CASSRPGQGEETQYF. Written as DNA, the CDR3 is TGTGCCAGCAGCCGGCCGGGACAGGGCGAAGAGACCCAGTACTTC.